The T cell receptor (beta chain) described here comes from a study of T-cell reconstitution after alpha-beta-depleted transplantation in children (dated by TCRdb to 2016 to 2018). As for the study more broadly: Using TCR repertoire profiling, the study followed T-cell immune reconstitution in a quantitative way in children after TCRalphabeta/CD19-depleted allogeneic hematopoietic cell transplantation.

This clonotype was seen only a few times. The antigen it binds to is not known. No per-base quality is available; no much larger clone lies one base away. Beyond this particular receptor, the publication reports: Apparently early alphabetaT-cell count recovery about two months after transplant reportedly relied on only several hundred rapidly expanded clones derived from non-depleted graft cells. Over the following months the frequencies of hyperexpanded clones went down, and after one year T-cell counts and TCRbeta diversity were mostly credited to newly produced T cells. In some patients, high TCRbeta diversity at day 60 was attributed to recipient T cells and intrathymic progenitors that had survived conditioning.

According to the study, the label for this sample's treatment or condition signals: allogeneic hematopoietic cell transplantation with graft depleted of TCRalphabeta T cells and CD19 B cells. The children who served as transplant recipients had been given grafts of TCRalphabeta/CD19-depleted allogeneic hematopoietic cells. The method was PCR. The sequencer listed for this sample is Illumina HiSeq 2500. TCR library preparation used molecular barcoding, with unique molecular identifiers applied to normalize quantification of the TCRbeta repertoire. The public reads were reanalyzed by TCRdb: fastp trimming at Q25, MiXCR alignment, in-frame beta chains only. Records with the same CDR3 protein are collapsed into one entry carrying the most frequent genes and DNA. Within this sample are approximately 350,000 distinct CDR3 sequences, with around 15% of them counted one time only. The top ten hold roughly 40% of the sample.

Counted from cysteine to phenylalanine, this CDR3 has 13 amino acids. Left in the record is the CDR3 DNA by itself, 39 bases read in frame from the first base. CDR1 is given as SQVTM and CDR2 as ANQGSEA, both from the germline V gene. Cut back by 3 bases and 7 bases, the V and J ends lie 13 bases apart. Sequenced material: PBMCs, mostly from graft donor cells, taken 360 days after TCRalphabeta/CD19-depleted stem cell transplant. This receptor was identified in a male patient aged 2 to 9 who had a stem cell transplant for acute lymphoblastic leukemia, so the T cells may come from the graft donor. The chain employs TRBV29-1 and TRBJ2-1; tentative D gene TRBD2, with 6 bases matching. CDR3 protein: CSVDWTMENEQFF. The nucleotide sequence reads TGCAGCGTTGACTGGACTATGGAGAATGAGCAGTTCTTC.